Each of the 16 T cell receptor beta chains below was sequenced from the same sample in a study of cytomegalovirus exposure and HLA in healthy donors (dated by TCRdb to about 2017). Preparation of the library involved the immunoSEQ multiplex PCR assay. The multiplex PCR relied on a mix of 60 forward primers for TCR Vbeta segments and 13 reverse primers for TCR Jbeta segments. In its TCRdb copy, this immuneACCESS table keeps in-frame sequences only and misses some clones. Where compared with another copy, unresolved V genes explain less than half of these, and the others have no known cause. The sample's clone listing holds 130,000 or so clones. The ten biggest clones cover roughly 2% of the sample. The source material was PBMCs. The receptor source for this set is a woman aged 55-69 years in good health and CMV-seronegative.

V gene TRBV2 combines with J gene TRBJ2-3; D remains ambiguous. The germline V gene has CDR1 SNHLY and CDR2 FYNNEI. Between the trimmed V and J ends, which lost 0 bases and 2 bases, there was a span of 21 bases. The CDR3 is 19 residues long. In nucleotides, the CDR3 is TGTGCCAGCAGTGAAGCGCTTCCCCTGAACACCCTAGACACAGATACGCAGTATTTT. Residues: CASSEALPLNTLDTDTQYF. Variable domain in full (rest from reference TRBV2 and TRBJ2-3): EPEVTQTPSHQVTQMGQEVILRCVPISNHLYFYWYRQILGQKVEFLVSFYNNEISEKSEIFDDQFSVERPDGSNFTLKIRSTKLEDSAMYFCASSEALPLNTLDTDTQYFGPGTRLTVL.

V is TRBV4-1 and J is TRBJ1-6; D ambiguous. This CDR3 region has 15 residues. Trimming removed 6 bases from V and 0 bases from J, with 9 bases in between. CDR1 is MGHRA, CDR2 YSYEKL, per germline. In nucleotides, the CDR3 is TGCGCCAGCAGTCCTGAGAGCTCCTATAATTCACCCCTCCACTTT. It yields the protein CASSPESSYNSPLHF.

This chain connects TRBV2 to TRBJ1-4; D perhaps matches TRBD1 (5 bases). Germline lookup yields CDR1 SNHLY and CDR2 FYNNEI. V lost 6 bases to trimming and J lost 7 bases, with 6 bases between them. This CDR3 contains 11 residues. For the CDR3, the DNA is TGTGCCAGCAGGGGGCTTGAAAAACTGTTTTTT. As protein: CASRGLEKLFF.

V usage is TRBV25-1 and J usage is TRBJ2-5; 7 bases line up with TRBD1. V gave up 6 bases and J gave up 2 bases; unmatched junction bases: 9. CDR3 size: 15 residues. The germline V gene encodes CDR1 MGHDK and CDR2 SYGVNS. The CDR3: CASRYAGTAQETQYF. In nucleotides, the CDR3 is TGTGCCAGCAGGTACGCCGGGACAGCACAAGAGACCCAGTACTTC.

This rearrangement joins TRBV6-6 to TRBJ2-5, with 8 bases aligning to TRBD2. Germline trimming cut 11 bases from V and 2 bases from J; bases unmatched to any gene: 7. This CDR3 region has 13 residues. Germline V gives CDR1 MNHNY, CDR2 SVGAGI (reference sequence). Here the CDR3 DNA reads TGTGCCTCGCGGGGGGCCAAACAAGAGACCCAGTACTTC. Amino acid sequence: CASRGAKQETQYF.

The V gene is TRBV13, the J gene TRBJ2-7; D is unclear. V gave up 2 bases and J gave up 4 bases, with 6 bases separating them. Germline-derived CDR1 and CDR2 are PRHDT and FYEKMQ (reference sequence). The CDR3 is 12 amino acids. The CDR3 nucleotides are TGTGCCAGCAGCTTAATTTCATACGAGCAGTACTTC. Amino acids: CASSLISYEQYF.

The chain couples TRBV7-2 to TRBJ2-1; 10 nucleotides align to TRBD1. V shed 5 bases, J shed 5 bases, and the junction held 6 bases outside the gene matches. Germline assignment: CDR1 SGHTA and CDR2 FQGNSA. The CDR3 runs 15 residues. CDR3 amino acids: CASSRGQGSNNEQFF. The CDR3 nucleotides are TGTGCCAGCAGCCGGGGACAGGGGAGCAACAATGAGCAGTTCTTC.

The V gene is TRBV11-2, the J gene TRBJ2-7; D perhaps matches TRBD1 (6 bases). CDR1 and CDR2 from the germline V gene are SGHAT and FQNNGV. The CDR3 has 15 amino acids. V dropped 1 base and J dropped 1 base, with 11 bases sitting between them. CDR3: CASSLALGQSYEQYF. The CDR3 coding sequence is TGTGCCAGCAGCTTAGCCCTCGGACAGTCCTACGAGCAGTACTTC.

The rearrangement uses TRBV7-6 and TRBJ2-2; TRBD1 agrees at 11 bases. J lost 0 bases, V lost 3 bases, and 3 bases had no gene match. The CDR3 loop spans 17 amino acids. Germline V gene data show CDR1 as SGHVS and CDR2 as FNYEAQ. The CDR3 nucleotides read TGTGCCAGCAGCTTTAAGGGACAGGGGGCGAACACCGGGGAGCTGTTTTTT. Amino acids: CASSFKGQGANTGELFF.

This sequence joins TRBV28 and TRBJ1-5; TRBD1 matches 10 bases. CDR1 is MDHEN and CDR2 is SYDVKM in the germline V gene. The CDR3 runs 15 residues. V lost 9 bases to trimming and J lost 6 bases; unmatched junction nucleotides: 11. The CDR3 here is CASNHRDRGSQPQHF. CDR3 sequence (DNA): TGTGCCAGTAATCACCGGGACAGGGGAAGTCAGCCCCAGCATTTT.

This chain connects TRBV6-5 to TRBJ2-3; D unresolved. CDR3 length equals 13 residues. CDR1 and CDR2 from the germline V gene are MNHEY and SVGAGI. Trimming pared 4 bases from V and 2 bases from J, leaving 7 bases between. CDR3 in DNA: TGTGCCAGCAGTTTCGTAAACACAGATACGCAGTATTTT. This gives the protein CASSFVNTDTQYF.

V is TRBV25-1 and J is TRBJ2-1; 8 positions match TRBD1. This CDR3 is built from 16 residues. With V trimmed by 1 base and J by 7 bases, 9 bases remained unmatched. The germline CDR1 and CDR2 sequences are MGHDK and SYGVNS. CDR3 sequence: CASSEFVSGGGNEQFF. The CDR3 nucleotides are TGTGCCAGCAGTGAATTTGTGTCAGGGGGCGGGAATGAGCAGTTCTTC.

The chain is built from TRBV18 and TRBJ2-7; 11 bases fit TRBD1. V dropped 0 bases and J dropped 4; count of bases not matched to a gene: 8. The CDR3 length is 17 residues. The V gene's germline CDR1 is KGHSH and CDR2 LQKENI. CDR3 DNA: TGTGCCAGCTCACCACCCTTAGGACAGGGGGCGAAATACGAGCAGTACTTC. It translates to CASSPPLGQGAKYEQYF.

Of note for this clone: Other DNA sequences from this sample encode an identical CDR3 as well. This chain links TRBV7-9 with TRBJ1-1, with 7 nucleotides matching TRBD1. The CDR3 is 15 residues long. The ends lost 4 bases at V and 2 bases at J; junction bases unmatched: 7. Germline V gene lookup returns CDR1 SEHNR and CDR2 FQNEAQ (reference sequence). CDR3 nucleotide sequence: TGTGCCAGCAGCTCGGGGGACAGCGAAAACACTGAAGCTTTCTTT. This sequence encodes CASSSGDSENTEAFF.

The V call is TRBV28, the J call TRBJ2-2; 9 bases are a match to TRBD1. J gave up 3 bases and V 6 bases, and 2 bases lay outside the gene matches. Germline CDR1 and CDR2: MDHEN and SYDVKM. The CDR3 totals 14 residues. CDR3 nucleotide sequence: TGTGCCAGCAGGGGACAGGGCGACACCGGGGAGCTGTTTTTT. Protein sequence: CASRGQGDTGELFF.

This chain connects TRBV6-1 to TRBJ2-1; 8 nucleotides match TRBD2. The CDR3 has 17 residues. Germline CDR1 and CDR2: MNHNS and SASEGT. V was clipped by 2 bases and J by 0 bases; unmatched bases: 6. The CDR3 sequence is CASSERGSGSSYNEQFF. CDR3 nucleotide sequence: TGTGCCAGCAGTGAAAGGGGCAGCGGGAGCTCCTACAATGAGCAGTTCTTC.